What follows describes a single TCR beta chain. What it recognizes is unknown. Profiling relied on immunoSEQ multiplex PCR, and the TCRdb table lists in-frame clones only, not all of them. The data hold about 100,000 clones, with roughly 95% observed a single time. These data originate in a study of OX40 agonist ivuxolimab in advanced cancers. The wider study: Enrolled patients in dose escalation had cancers that were hepatocellular carcinoma, melanoma, renal cell or head and neck cancer. Aged roughly 23 to 79 with a mean of approximately 57 years, they were around 83% male.

The CDR3 spans 19 residues. General observations from the study: Averaging showed that CD8+ T cells had more expanded clones than CD4+ did.

The sequence derives from an adult with an advanced solid tumor such as melanoma, head and neck, liver or kidney cancer. The V and J genes are TRBV1 and TRBJ2-6. TRBV1 represents a pseudogene. The input for sequencing was CD4+ or CD8+ T cells sorted from blood, taken in a trial of the OX40 agonist ivuxolimab. The chain's CDR3 is CTSSQGARRSRTGANVLTF. The CDR3 bases are TGCACCAGCAGCCAAGGAGCCAGACGAAGCCGAACTGGGGCCAACGTCCTGACTTTC.